These 27 T cell receptor beta chains were sequenced from one sample in a study of blood T cells in healthy people across ages. The second PCR ran 7 to 11 cycles with a sample-barcoded 5' primer and J-beta primers. TCRdb reprocessed the 5' RACE reads with MiXCR, giving one entry per CDR3 protein. The data hold roughly 800,000 distinct CDR3 sequences, with approximately 25% observed a single time. These data also featured in a second study, about T cells of mothers and their children.

The specimen sequenced was blood. The receptors stem from a boy between 10 and 17 years old in good health.

This rearrangement joins TRBV5-1 to TRBJ1-1; TRBD1 matches 7 bases. This CDR3 contains 13 residues. V lost 0 bases, J lost 10 bases, and 6 bases stayed unmatched. Germline V lookup: CDR1 SGHRS, CDR2 YFSETQ. CDR3 amino acids: CASSLEGTERAFF. In nucleotides, the CDR3 is TGCGCCAGCAGCTTGGAGGGGACAGAGAGAGCTTTCTTT.

This clonotype showed up just once. The chain employs TRBV12-5 and TRBJ2-1; 7 bases agree with TRBD2. The CDR3 totals 17 residues. After removal of 5 bases from V and 0 bases from J, the junction contained 10 bases not matched to a gene. Looked up from germline, CDR1 is LGHNT and CDR2 is FRNRAP. The CDR3 loop reads CASGTAERGSSYNEQFF. In DNA, the CDR3 is TGTGCTAGTGGTACCGCCGAGCGGGGTAGCTCCTACAATGAGCAGTTCTTC.

This sequence joins TRBV29-1 and TRBJ2-1, with D unresolved. Germline V lookup: CDR1 SQVTM, CDR2 ANQGSEA. CDR3 length equals 11 residues. V lost 6 bases and J lost 3, with 6 bases in between. This chain's CDR3 is CSVASYNEQFF. CDR3 DNA sequence: TGCAGCGTGGCCAGCTACAATGAGCAGTTCTTC.

V usage is TRBV11-2 and J usage is TRBJ2-2, with 11 bases that match TRBD2. V lost 0 bases and J lost 3; bases outside the gene matches: 12. The germline V gene encodes CDR1 SGHAT and CDR2 FQNNGV. The CDR3 contains 20 residues. The CDR3 loop is CASSLDLPGLAGIYTGELFF. Written as DNA, the CDR3 is TGTGCCAGCAGCTTAGATTTGCCCGGACTAGCGGGCATATACACCGGGGAGCTGTTTTTT.

V and J are TRBV20-1 and TRBJ2-5; the D gene is possibly TRBD2 (5 bases). The CDR3 runs 16 residues. Germline V lookup: CDR1 DFQATT, CDR2 SNEGSKA (reference sequence). V gave up 1 base and J gave up 2 bases, with 17 bases separating them. The CDR3 DNA reads TGCAGTGCTAGAGCAACTCAACTAGGTCTACAAGAGACCCAGTACTTC. Encoded protein: CSARATQLGLQETQYF.

This clonotype was counted between two and nine times. The rearrangement joins TRBV5-1 to TRBJ2-3; a possible D gene is TRBD1 (6 bases). The CDR3 extends over 16 amino acids. V dropped 4 bases and J dropped 1 base, with 16 bases sitting between them. Germline-derived CDR1 and CDR2 are SGHRS and YFSETQ. CDR3 sequence: CASSDQGSWGTDTQYF. CDR3 coding DNA: TGCGCCAGCAGCGATCAGGGGAGTTGGGGCACAGATACGCAGTATTTT.

The rearrangement joins TRBV20-1 to TRBJ2-3; maybe TRBD1 (6 bases). This CDR3 has 14 amino acids. Between the trimmed V and J ends, which lost 3 bases and 5 bases, there was a span of 15 bases. CDR1 is DFQATT, CDR2 SNEGSKA, per germline (reference sequence). The DNA of the CDR3 is TGCAGTGCTAGCGAGACAGGCGGCAGAGATACGCAGTATTTT. As protein: CSASETGGRDTQYF.

This chain links TRBV7-9 with TRBJ2-5; D tentatively reads TRBD1 or TRBD2 (5 bases each). The CDR3 consists of 16 residues. Germline loops: CDR1 SEHNR, CDR2 FQNEAQ (reference sequence). Trimming removed 1 base from V and 5 bases from J, with 17 bases in between. The CDR3 spells CASSLGPFGARETQYF. For the CDR3, the DNA is TGTGCCAGCAGCTTAGGCCCGTTCGGGGCACGGGAGACCCAGTACTTC.

The V call is TRBV7-3, the J call TRBJ2-2; tentative D call: TRBD1 (6 bases). The CDR3 contains 16 residues. Germline V gives CDR1 SGHTA, CDR2 FQGTGA. The V end was cut by 1 base, the J end by 0 bases, with 9 bases between. CDR3 DNA: TGTGCCAGCAGCTTAAACGGACAGTCGAACACCGGGGAGCTGTTTTTT. Protein: CASSLNGQSNTGELFF.

The genes are TRBV29-1 and TRBJ1-5; no reliable D call. The CDR3 consists of 13 residues. Germline V gives CDR1 SQVTM, CDR2 ANQGSEA. Trimming took off 5 bases at V and 6 bases at J, with 14 bases between the two ends. In DNA form, the CDR3 reads TGCAGCGTTTTCGAGGGCGAAGGTCAGCCCCAGCATTTT. Residues: CSVFEGEGQPQHF.

As concerns this clonotype: At one boundary the junction diverges from the germline segment, which might be a read error. This chain joins TRBV11-2 and TRBJ1-2; D may be TRBD1 (6 bases). The CDR3 totals 13 residues. CDR1 is SGHAT, CDR2 FQNNGV, per germline. In nucleotides, the CDR3 is TGTGCCAGCAATTCCCAGGGGTTTGGGGGCTACGCCTTC. Amino acid sequence: CASNSQGFGGYAF.

This clonotype was seen a handful of times. The chain links TRBV7-2 to TRBJ2-1, with a weak D call TRBD1 (6 bases). Per germline, CDR1 SGHTA and CDR2 FQGNSA. This CDR3 is 14 amino acids long. V was cut by 5 bases and J by 9 bases, with 17 bases left in between. The CDR3 DNA reads TGTGCCAGCAGCCCCACGCGACAGGTAGGTGAGCAGTTCTTC. This codes for CASSPTRQVGEQFF.

This clonotype was detected only a few times. This chain uses TRBV4-2 with TRBJ2-1; maybe TRBD2 (5 bases). The CDR3 is made up of 15 amino acids. Trimming cost V 7 bases and J 3 bases, with 16 bases left between them. Germline V gene lookup returns CDR1 LGHNA and CDR2 YNFKEQ. DNA of the CDR3: TGTGCCAGCAACCCAGAATCTGGAGGCTACAATGAGCAGTTCTTC. Protein: CASNPESGGYNEQFF.

This clonotype was detected a few times. The CDR3 bases are TGTGCCAGCAGCCCATTGACAGGGATGGAAGGTTACGAGCAGTACTTC. Protein product: CASSPLTGMEGYEQYF. The chain couples TRBV7-2 to TRBJ2-5, with 7 bases aligning to TRBD1. The DNA end favors TRBJ2-7, so the J call may be wrong. This CDR3 comprises 16 residues. Germline V gene data show CDR1 as SGHTA and CDR2 as FQGNSA.

This clonotype was observed a few times. J is TRBJ2-5 and V is TRBV3-1, with D tentatively TRBD1 (5 bases). The CDR3 has 17 residues. Trimming removed 1 base from V and 0 bases from J, with 15 bases in between. Germline loops: CDR1 LGHDT, CDR2 YNNKEL (reference sequence). The CDR3: CASSQAPILTDQETQYF. The CDR3 DNA follows: TGTGCCAGCAGCCAAGCTCCCATCCTGACAGACCAAGAGACCCAGTACTTC.

The chain recombines TRBV4-3 with TRBJ2-3; no clear D. V shed 4 bases and J shed 0 bases, with 14 bases lying between them. Germline-derived CDR1 and CDR2 are LGHNA and YSLEER. The CDR3 has 16 amino acids. The chain's CDR3 is CASSLNYYSSTDTQYF. The CDR3 region has the DNA TGCGCCAGCAGCCTGAATTACTACTCTAGCACAGATACGCAGTATTTT.

This CDR3 reads CASSHLGRDTEAFF. In nucleotides, the CDR3 is TGTGCCAGCAGCCATCTTGGTAGGGACACTGAAGCTTTCTTT. The chain uses TRBV3-1 and TRBJ1-1; D is unresolved. Per germline, CDR1 LGHDT and CDR2 YNNKEL (reference sequence). V was trimmed by 3 bases and J by 3 bases, leaving 11 bases between them. The CDR3 covers 14 residues.

This clonotype was found a few times. The chain employs TRBV20-1 and TRBJ2-3; TRBD2 matches at 7 bases. Trimming removed 2 bases from V and 4 bases from J; junction bases left unmatched: 9. This CDR3 has 15 amino acids. Germline CDR1 reads DFQATT; CDR2 reads SNEGSKA (reference sequence). CDR3 in DNA: TGCAGTGCTAGATCGGCGGGAGAAGCTTCAGATACGCAGTATTTT. This codes for CSARSAGEASDTQYF.

The sample holds a few counts of this clonotype. The junction departs from the called germline gene at one end, perhaps through a read error. This sequence joins TRBV6-6 and TRBJ2-7, with D unclear. This CDR3 has 11 residues. In germline, CDR1 is MNHNY, CDR2 SVGAGI (reference sequence). The CDR3 reads CASSPLTERYF. In DNA, the CDR3 is TGTGCCAGCAGCCCTCTAACCGAGCGGTACTTC.

The chain combines TRBV29-1 with TRBJ2-5, with 8 bases that match TRBD2. Gene TRBJ2-1 matches the end of the DNA better, so the J call may be wrong. Germline V gene sequence: CDR1 SQVTM, CDR2 ANQGSEA. The CDR3 has 15 residues. The CDR3 nucleotides read TGCAGCGTGACCCCCTTTAGCGGGGTTGGGAATGAGCAGTTCTTC. Translation: CSVTPFSGVGNEQFF.

This chain uses TRBV5-1 with TRBJ2-5; 12 bases fit TRBD2. Trimming removed 5 bases from V and 5 bases from J; junction bases left unmatched: 4. Germline loops: CDR1 SGHRS, CDR2 YFSETQ. CDR3 length: 14 residues. CDR3 residues: CASRTGTSGETQYF. CDR3 bases: TGCGCCAGCAGAACCGGGACTAGCGGGGAGACCCAGTACTTC.

The chain employs TRBV4-3 and TRBJ1-3, with D possibly matching TRBD1 (5 bases). Per germline, CDR1 LGHNA and CDR2 YSLEER. This CDR3 is built from 14 residues. Trimming cost V 1 base and J 3 bases, with 7 bases left between them. CDR3 nucleotide sequence: TGCGCCAGCAGCCAAGCCAGGGTTGGAAACACCATATATTTT. It is translated as CASSQARVGNTIYF.

This clonotype was counted only a few times. V is TRBV4-3 and J is TRBJ2-6; 9 positions match TRBD2. The CDR3 length is 18 residues. Germline-derived CDR1 and CDR2 are LGHNA and YSLEER. J lost 0 bases, V lost 1 base, and 4 bases had no gene match. Here the CDR3 reads CASSQVGTSLSGANVLTF. As DNA, the CDR3 is TGCGCCAGCAGCCAAGTGGGGACTAGCCTCTCTGGGGCCAACGTCCTGACTTTC.

This chain connects TRBV12-3 or TRBV12-4 to TRBJ2-5, with D perhaps TRBD1 (6 bases). The closer fit of TRBJ2-1 to the DNA end suggests the J call may be wrong. CDR3 length: 13 amino acids. CDR3 region: CASSLTGWDEQFF. The CDR3 nucleotides are TGTGCCAGCAGTTTAACAGGGTGGGATGAGCAGTTCTTC.

Concerning this clonotype: At one end the junction does not follow the germline gene, possibly because of a read error. V gene TRBV27 combines with J gene TRBJ1-4, with D perhaps TRBD1 (5 bases). CDR1 MNHEY and CDR2 SMNVEV come from the germline V gene (reference sequence). The CDR3 consists of 16 residues. CDR3 sequence: CASGTNDIARNEKLFF. The CDR3 nucleotides are TGTGCCAGCGGGACCAACGATATAGCCCGAAATGAAAAACTGTTCTTT.

This clonotype was recorded many times. This rearrangement joins TRBV3-1 to TRBJ2-1, with 9 bases lining up with TRBD1. V lost 3 bases to trimming and J lost 10 bases; unmatched junction nucleotides: 7. Germline V gene lookup returns CDR1 LGHDT and CDR2 YNNKEL (reference sequence). The CDR3 extends over 14 amino acids. The CDR3 loop is CASSQAAGQGEQFF. CDR3 in DNA: TGTGCCAGCAGCCAGGCCGCGGGACAGGGCGAGCAGTTCTTC.

This clonotype has only a few counts. V usage is TRBV19 and J usage is TRBJ2-3, with D tentatively TRBD1 (5 bases). Deletions cut 3 bases from V and 5 bases from J, with 12 bases between. The CDR3 covers 14 residues. Germline CDR1 is LNHDA and CDR2 is SQIVND (reference sequence). The CDR3 loop is CASSIGVRGDTQYF. The DNA for the CDR3 is TGTGCCAGTAGTATTGGAGTTAGGGGAGATACGCAGTATTTT.